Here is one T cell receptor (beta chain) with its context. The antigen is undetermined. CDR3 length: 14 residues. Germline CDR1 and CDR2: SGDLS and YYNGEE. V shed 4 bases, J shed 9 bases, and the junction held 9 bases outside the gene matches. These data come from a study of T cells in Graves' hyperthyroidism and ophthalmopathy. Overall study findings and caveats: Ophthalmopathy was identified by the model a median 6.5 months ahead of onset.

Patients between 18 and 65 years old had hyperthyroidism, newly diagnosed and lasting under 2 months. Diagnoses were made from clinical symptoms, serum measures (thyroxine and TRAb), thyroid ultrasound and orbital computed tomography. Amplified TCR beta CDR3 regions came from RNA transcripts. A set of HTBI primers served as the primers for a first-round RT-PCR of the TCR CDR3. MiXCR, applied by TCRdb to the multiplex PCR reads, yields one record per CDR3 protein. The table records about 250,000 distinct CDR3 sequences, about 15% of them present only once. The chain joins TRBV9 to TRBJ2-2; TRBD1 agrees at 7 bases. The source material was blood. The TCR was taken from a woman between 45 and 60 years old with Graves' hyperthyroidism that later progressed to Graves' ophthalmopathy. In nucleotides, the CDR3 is TGTGCCAGCAGCACCCAGGGACAGCACCGGGAGCTGTTTTTT. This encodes CASSTQGQHRELFF.